These 18 T cell receptor beta chains originate from one sample sequenced in a study of shared clonotypes between healthy human individuals. The method was immunoSEQ multiplex PCR; TCRdb's version includes in-frame clones alone and lacks a portion of them. The top ten hold about 0.11% of the sample, which has more than 500,000 clones, approximately 95% seen once. CD45RO-negative CD8 cells positively selected for CCR7 made up the naive population, which excluded terminally differentiated effector memory CD45RA+ cells. Material for sequencing was naive CD8+ T cells sorted from blood. These TCRs come from a woman aged 30 to 39 in good health.

The chain carries TRBV27 and TRBJ1-2, with D unresolved. Germline V lookup: CDR1 MNHEY, CDR2 SMNVEV (reference sequence). The germline V and J ends were trimmed by 8 bases and 3 bases, with 13 bases remaining between them. The CDR3 is 13 residues long. CDR3 region: CASRSPMDYGYTF. The CDR3 DNA follows: TGTGCCAGCCGTTCTCCTATGGACTATGGCTACACCTTC.

The CDR3 coding sequence is TGTGCCAGCCAACAGGGTCCTAATGAAAAACTGTTTTTT. It yields the protein CASQQGPNEKLFF. The V call is TRBV19, the J call TRBJ1-4; maybe TRBD1 (6 bases). V lost 9 bases and J 3 bases, leaving 11 bases between the germline ends. Germline CDR1 and CDR2: LNHDA and SQIVND (reference sequence). This CDR3 has 13 amino acids.

V and J are TRBV5-4 and TRBJ1-1; unclear D gene. Between the trimmed V and J ends, which lost 2 bases and 4 bases, there was a span of 12 bases. The germline gives CDR1 SGHNT, CDR2 YYREEE (reference sequence). This CDR3 spans 14 amino acids. The CDR3 sequence: CASSLTKGVTEAFF. Written as DNA, the CDR3 is TGTGCCAGCAGCTTAACCAAGGGTGTCACTGAAGCTTTCTTT.

This chain connects TRBV15 to TRBJ1-3; the D gene is possibly TRBD1 (5 bases). Trimming pared 5 bases from V and 1 base from J, leaving 15 bases between. The germline gives CDR1 LNHNV, CDR2 YYDKDF (reference sequence). This CDR3 comprises 16 residues. CDR3 loop: CATSHPGGGSGNTIYF. In DNA form, the CDR3 reads TGTGCCACCAGCCACCCGGGGGGGGGTTCTGGAAACACCATATATTTT.

The chain combines TRBV28 with TRBJ2-6; 7 nucleotides match TRBD2. V was clipped by 3 bases and J by 0 bases; unmatched bases: 8. The CDR3 covers 18 residues. The germline V gene has CDR1 MDHEN and CDR2 SYDVKM. The CDR3 bases are TGTGCCAGCAGTTTGTCGCTAGCGGATTTCTCTGGGGCCAACGTCCTGACTTTC. Its protein product is CASSLSLADFSGANVLTF.

This clone has more than one count but fewer than ten. At the DNA level, this CDR3 is encoded by other sequences in the same sample as well. The rearrangement joins TRBV27 to TRBJ2-7; perhaps TRBD2 as D (6 bases). This CDR3 is built from 15 residues. V was pared by 0 bases and J by 0 bases, with 9 bases between. Germline V gene sequence: CDR1 MNHEY, CDR2 SMNVEV (reference sequence). The CDR3: CASSLSDGSSYEQYF. The CDR3 nucleotides read TGTGCCAGCAGTTTATCGGACGGGAGCTCCTACGAGCAGTACTTC.

The count of this clone is one. The rearrangement joins TRBV4-1 to TRBJ1-2; D not resolved. The germline gives CDR1 MGHRA, CDR2 YSYEKL. V shed 0 bases and J shed 6 bases, with 5 bases lying between them. The CDR3 is 12 residues long. The CDR3 sequence is CASSQDYDGYTF. The CDR3 DNA sequence: TGCGCCAGCAGCCAAGATTACGATGGCTACACCTTC.

The chain employs TRBV5-4 and TRBJ1-1, with TRBD1 identical over 9 bases. The CDR3 extends over 13 amino acids. V lost 3 bases and J lost 6; bases outside the gene matches: 3. The germline gives CDR1 SGHNT, CDR2 YYREEE (reference sequence). The CDR3 DNA is TGTGCCAGCAGCTCAACAGGGGGCCCTGAAGCTTTCTTT. Translation gives CASSSTGGPEAFF.

The V and J genes are TRBV27 and TRBJ2-5; no reliable D call. CDR3 length: 14 amino acids. V lost 2 bases and J lost 5, with 12 bases in between. CDR1 and CDR2 from the germline V gene are MNHEY and SMNVEV (reference sequence). DNA of the CDR3: TGTGCCAGCAGTTTACAGTCCCAGAGGGAGACCCAGTACTTC. Amino acids: CASSLQSQRETQYF.

This clone was seen just once. The chain uses TRBV4-1 and TRBJ2-7; 8 bases are a match to TRBD2. The CDR3 totals 15 residues. V lost 0 bases and J lost 4; bases outside the gene matches: 5. Germline V gene data show CDR1 as MGHRA and CDR2 as YSYEKL. CDR3 sequence (DNA): TGCGCCAGCAGCCAAGAAACTAGCGGCCATTACGAGCAGTACTTC. Its translation is CASSQETSGHYEQYF.

The CDR3 spells CASSEGGAYSNQPQHF. The CDR3 DNA reads TGTGCCAGCAGTGAGGGGGGGGCGTATAGCAATCAGCCCCAGCATTTT. The chain is built from TRBV6-1 and TRBJ1-5, with TRBD1 as a possible D gene (6 bases). Germline V gene data show CDR1 as MNHNS and CDR2 as SASEGT. The CDR3 is made up of 16 amino acids. Between the trimmed V and J ends, which lost 3 bases and 0 bases, there was a span of 12 bases.

The chain has TRBV18 and TRBJ2-7; 11 bases agree with TRBD2. In germline, CDR1 is KGHSH, CDR2 LQKENI. V gave up 6 bases and J gave up 4 bases; unmatched junction bases: 5. The CDR3 covers 14 residues. This chain's CDR3 is CASSAGLAAYEQYF. The CDR3 DNA follows: TGTGCCAGCTCTGCGGGACTAGCGGCTTACGAGCAGTACTTC.

The V call is TRBV6-5, the J call TRBJ2-7; 7 nucleotides align to TRBD1. Trimming removed 2 bases from V and 7 bases from J; junction bases left unmatched: 8. The CDR3 extends over 14 amino acids. Germline CDR1 reads MNHEY; CDR2 reads SVGAGI. The CDR3 protein is CASSYGAGGEEQYF. The DNA for the CDR3 is TGTGCCAGCAGTTACGGTGCAGGGGGTGAAGAGCAGTACTTC.

The chain joins TRBV27 to TRBJ1-1, with D possibly being TRBD1 (6 bases). The CDR3 has 13 amino acids. Trimming pared 6 bases from V and 8 bases from J, leaving 16 bases between. Looked up from germline, CDR1 is MNHEY and CDR2 is SMNVEV (reference sequence). In DNA, the CDR3 is TGTGCCAGCAGCGGGGGGGCGCGGAGCGAAGCTTTCTTT. This encodes CASSGGARSEAFF.

V gene TRBV2 combines with J gene TRBJ2-7, with TRBD1 matching over 7 bases. Looked up from germline, CDR1 is SNHLY and CDR2 is FYNNEI. The V and J ends lost 6 bases and 4 bases, in that order; junction bases with no gene match: 12. The CDR3 runs 15 residues. CDR3 sequence: CASRPSTGAAYEQYF. Written as DNA, the CDR3 is TGTGCCAGCAGGCCCTCTACAGGGGCCGCGTACGAGCAGTACTTC.

The CDR3 region is CASSQIVLQAPYEQYF. CDR3 in DNA: TGCGCCAGCAGCCAAATCGTCTTACAGGCACCCTACGAGCAGTACTTC. This chain connects TRBV4-1 to TRBJ2-7; weak D call: TRBD1 (5 bases). Germline loops: CDR1 MGHRA, CDR2 YSYEKL. This CDR3 is 16 amino acids long. Trimming removed 2 bases at V and 2 bases at J, with 16 bases between.

Remarks on this clone: This same CDR3 is encoded by further DNA sequences in the sample. The chain employs TRBV27 and TRBJ2-7; D may be TRBD1 (6 bases). Germline CDR1 and CDR2: MNHEY and SMNVEV (reference sequence). This CDR3 contains 14 residues. Trimming stripped 5 bases from V and 3 bases from J, with 14 bases between. CDR3: CASSPGQAYYEQYF. The DNA of the CDR3 is TGTGCCAGCAGTCCGGGACAAGCATACTACGAGCAGTACTTC.

The chain links TRBV7-2 to TRBJ2-4, with 9 bases that match TRBD1. Germline CDR1 is SGHTA and CDR2 is FQGNSA. Trimming took 4 bases from V and 5 from J; bases not matched to a gene: 3. The CDR3 sequence is 14 residues long. CDR3 loop: CASSSGTGQNIQYF. The CDR3 nucleotides read TGTGCCAGCAGCTCCGGGACAGGGCAAAACATTCAGTACTTC.